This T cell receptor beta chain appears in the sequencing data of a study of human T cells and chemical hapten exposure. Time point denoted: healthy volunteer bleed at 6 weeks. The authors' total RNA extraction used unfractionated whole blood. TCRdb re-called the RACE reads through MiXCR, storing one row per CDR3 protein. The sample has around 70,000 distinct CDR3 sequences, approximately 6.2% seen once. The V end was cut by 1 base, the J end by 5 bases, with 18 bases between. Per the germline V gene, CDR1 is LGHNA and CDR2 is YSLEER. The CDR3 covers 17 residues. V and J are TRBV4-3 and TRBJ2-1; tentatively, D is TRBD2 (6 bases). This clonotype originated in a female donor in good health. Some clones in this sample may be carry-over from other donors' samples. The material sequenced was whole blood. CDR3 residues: CASSQVQGLAENNEQFF. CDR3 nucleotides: TGCGCCAGCAGCCAAGTGCAGGGCTTAGCGGAGAACAATGAGCAGTTCTTC.